What follows are 9 T cell receptor beta chains derived from one specimen sequenced in a study of CD8 T cells in Susac syndrome. The authors reverse transcribed about 0.45 to 1 ug RNA with random hexamers. TCRdb reanalysed the immunoSEQ multiplex PCR reads using MiXCR and keeps one entry per CDR3 protein. The table records some 300,000 distinct CDR3 sequences, roughly 84% of them present only once. The sequenced sample consisted of CD8+ T cells from PBMCs. These receptors were collected from a human donor with multiple sclerosis.

This chain joins TRBV20-1 and TRBJ2-3; 8 bases map to TRBD2. CDR3 length: 14 residues. The trim removed 1 base at V and 4 bases at J, leaving 4 bases unmatched. Looked up from germline, CDR1 is DFQATT and CDR2 is SNEGSKA (reference sequence). CDR3 bases: TGCAGTGCTAGAGGCGGGAGGCGTGCAGATACGCAGTATTTT. Amino acids: CSARGGRRADTQYF.

The V call is TRBV5-4, the J call TRBJ1-1; no reliable D call. The CDR3 consists of 15 residues. Between the trimmed V and J ends, which lost 0 bases and 0 bases, there was a span of 9 bases. Looked up from germline, CDR1 is SGHNT and CDR2 is YYREEE (reference sequence). CDR3 protein: CASSLAPSMNTEAFF. CDR3 nucleotide sequence: TGTGCCAGCAGCTTGGCCCCCTCCATGAACACTGAAGCTTTCTTT.

The chain joins TRBV20-1 to TRBJ2-1; TRBD2 agrees at 12 bases. Germline V gene data show CDR1 as DFQATT and CDR2 as SNEGSKA (reference sequence). The CDR3 totals 16 residues. Trimming at V came to 6 bases and at J to 3 bases, leaving 9 bases not matched to a gene. The CDR3 DNA is TGCAGTGCGAGACCTAGCGGGAGGGCTTTCTACAATGAGCAGTTCTTC. Amino acid sequence: CSARPSGRAFYNEQFF.

The genes are TRBV9 and TRBJ2-7; D is perhaps TRBD1 or TRBD2 (5 bases each). V gave up 0 bases and J gave up 1 base, with 11 bases separating them. Germline V gene sequence: CDR1 SGDLS, CDR2 YYNGEE. The CDR3 is made up of 15 amino acids. The CDR3 region is CASSVVGGDSYEQYF. The CDR3 DNA follows: TGTGCCAGCAGCGTAGTTGGGGGAGATTCCTACGAGCAGTACTTC.

This chain joins TRBV14 and TRBJ2-1; 10 bases are shared with TRBD2. The CDR3 contains 14 residues. From germline, CDR1 is SGHDN and CDR2 FVKESK. The ends lost 7 bases at V and 4 bases at J; junction bases unmatched: 4. The CDR3 nucleotides are TGTGCCAGCACTAGCGGGAGTTATTACAATGAGCAGTTCTTC. Residues: CASTSGSYYNEQFF. Full variable domain (missing parts from reference TRBV14 and TRBJ2-1): EAGVTQFPSHSVIEKGQTVTLRCDPISGHDNLYWYRRVMGKEIKFLLHFVKESKQDESGMPNNRFLAERTGGTYSTLKVQPAELEDSGVYFCASTSGSYYNEQFFGPGTRLTVL.

The J gene is TRBJ2-3, the V gene TRBV25-1; maybe TRBD2 (6 bases). V was shortened by 2 bases and J by 3 bases, with 15 bases between the two germline ends. Germline lookup yields CDR1 MGHDK and CDR2 SYGVNS. The CDR3 consists of 16 residues. This CDR3 reads CASSEKVRERTDTQYF. The DNA of the CDR3 is TGTGCCAGCAGTGAAAAGGTCCGGGAGAGGACAGATACGCAGTATTTT. The full variable domain, completed using reference TRBV25-1 and TRBJ2-3, is EADIYQTPRYLVIGTGKKITLECSQTMGHDKMYWYQQDPGMELHLIHYSYGVNSTEKGDLSSESTVSRIRTEHFPLTLESARPSHTSQYLCASSEKVRERTDTQYFGPGTRLTVL.

This clonotype was recorded a few times. The CDR3 DNA is TGTGCCAGCAGTCAACAGAGGGGCTACGAGCAGTACTTC. Translation: CASSQQRGYEQYF. V usage is TRBV27 and J usage is TRBJ2-7; TRBD1 or TRBD2 may be the D gene (5 bases each). V lost 5 bases to trimming and J lost 3 bases, with 11 bases between them. The CDR3 runs to 13 residues. Germline loops: CDR1 MNHEY, CDR2 SMNVEV (reference sequence).

This clonotype occurred a few times. The chain carries TRBV7-9 and TRBJ1-2, with a tentative D call TRBD1 (6 bases). Trimming took off 4 bases at V and 3 bases at J, with 21 bases between the two ends. CDR3 size: 17 residues. Germline loops: CDR1 SEHNR, CDR2 FQNEAQ (reference sequence). The CDR3 bases are TGTGCCAGCAGCTCACAATCCGGGACAAGTATCGACTATGGCTACACCTTC. As protein: CASSSQSGTSIDYGYTF.

V usage is TRBV7-9 and J usage is TRBJ1-4; D may be TRBD1 (5 bases). The CDR3 is made up of 16 amino acids. Germline V lookup: CDR1 SEHNR, CDR2 FQNEAQ (reference sequence). The V gene lost 5 bases and the J gene lost 0 bases, with 13 bases spanning the gap. The CDR3 sequence is CASSLRDEATNEKLFF. For the CDR3, the DNA is TGTGCCAGCAGCCTTCGGGACGAAGCAACTAATGAAAAACTGTTTTTT.